Below are 10 T cell receptor beta chains sequenced from a single sample in a study of cytomegalovirus exposure and HLA in healthy donors. The PCR used 60 Vbeta and 13 Jbeta primers. The assay was immunoSEQ multiplex PCR, and TCRdb's table has in-frame clones only and misses some. The data show some 190,000 clones, around 82% seen once. Source material: PBMCs. The receptors come from a woman in her twenties or thirties in good health and CMV-seropositive.

The chain is built from TRBV4-1 and TRBJ1-2; D gene unclear. In germline, CDR1 is MGHRA, CDR2 YSYEKL. The CDR3 loop spans 17 amino acids. Trimming took off 1 base at V and 5 bases at J, with 20 bases between the two ends. The CDR3 is CASSQAPSQGLRYGYTF. The CDR3 coding sequence is TGCGCCAGCAGCCAAGCCCCATCGCAAGGTTTGAGGTATGGCTACACCTTC.

The V call is TRBV28, the J call TRBJ2-5; 8 nucleotides align to TRBD1. The CDR3 has 13 amino acids. Germline CDR1 MDHEN, CDR2 SYDVKM. V was pared by 6 bases and J by 7 bases, with 7 bases of the junction left unmatched. CDR3 bases: TGTGCCAGCAGCCCTGACAGGGGTTGGACCCAGTACTTC. It translates to CASSPDRGWTQYF.

CDR3 amino acids: CASSPDEAYGYTF. The CDR3 DNA reads as TGTGCCAGCAGCCCCGACGAGGCCTATGGCTACACCTTC. V gene TRBV6-1 combines with J gene TRBJ1-2, with D unresolved. Looked up from germline, CDR1 is MNHNS and CDR2 is SASEGT. V lost 6 bases to trimming and J lost 4 bases, with 12 bases between them. CDR3 length equals 13 residues.

The chain has TRBV7-6 and TRBJ2-3; 8 nucleotides agree with TRBD2. This CDR3 spans 18 amino acids. In germline, CDR1 is SGHVS, CDR2 FNYEAQ. The J segment lost 0 bases and the V segment lost 5 bases, leaving 13 bases of the junction unmatched. Here the CDR3 reads CASSPDSGGLLSTDTQYF. Written as DNA, the CDR3 is TGTGCCAGCAGCCCTGACAGCGGGGGCCTTCTTAGCACAGATACGCAGTATTTT. The whole variable domain, remainder taken from reference TRBV7-6 and TRBJ2-3, is GAGVSQSPRYKVTKRGQDVALRCDPISGHVSLYWYRQALGQGPEFLTYFNYEAQQDKSGLPNDRFSAERPEGSISTLTIQRTEQRDSAMYRCASSPDSGGLLSTDTQYFGPGTRLTVL.

The rearrangement joins TRBV2 to TRBJ2-4; 11 positions agree with TRBD1. V lost 6 bases to trimming and J lost 7 bases; unmatched junction nucleotides: 8. CDR1 and CDR2 from the germline V gene are SNHLY and FYNNEI. This CDR3 has 15 amino acids. The CDR3 protein is CASSGGQGDGNIQYF. DNA for the CDR3: TGTGCCAGCAGCGGGGGACAGGGGGACGGGAACATTCAGTACTTC.

This sequence joins TRBV19 and TRBJ2-3, with 8 bases aligning to TRBD2. The J segment lost 4 bases and the V segment lost 9 bases, leaving 15 bases of the junction unmatched. Per germline, CDR1 LNHDA and CDR2 SQIVND (reference sequence). The CDR3 extends over 16 amino acids. CDR3 protein: CASHTPGGPGSDTQYF. CDR3 nucleotides: TGTGCCAGCCACACCCCGGGGGGGCCTGGATCAGATACGCAGTATTTT.

The chain is built from TRBV10-2 and TRBJ1-5, with D hard to call. V gave up 0 bases and J gave up 3 bases, with 6 bases separating them. CDR1 and CDR2 from the germline V gene are WSHSY and SAAADI. CDR3 length: 14 amino acids. The chain's CDR3 is CASSESAINQPQHF. In DNA form, the CDR3 reads TGCGCCAGCAGTGAGTCGGCCATCAATCAGCCCCAGCATTTT.

V is TRBV5-6 and J is TRBJ1-6; D is possibly TRBD1 (6 bases). From germline, CDR1 is SGHDT and CDR2 YYEEEE. The CDR3 covers 16 residues. V gave up 4 bases and J gave up 9 bases, with 20 bases separating them. CDR3 coding DNA: TGTGCCAGCAGCCCCCTGTGGGGGCGCGGGGGTTCACCCCTCCACTTT. This encodes CASSPLWGRGGSPLHF.

V usage is TRBV7-9 and J usage is TRBJ2-1; D may be TRBD2 (6 bases). This CDR3 has 17 residues. Germline lookup yields CDR1 SEHNR and CDR2 FQNEAQ (reference sequence). V gave up 7 bases and J gave up 10 bases, with 29 bases separating them. The CDR3 coding sequence is TGTGCCAGCATCGAACTCCCCCACCTAGCGACCGAGGGGGAGCAGTTCTTC. This gives the protein CASIELPHLATEGEQFF.

The chain is built from TRBV4-3 and TRBJ2-1, with 8 positions matching TRBD2. The germline V gene encodes CDR1 LGHNA and CDR2 YSLEER. The CDR3 is 17 residues long. Unmatched junction bases numbered 8, after V lost 0 bases and J lost 4 bases. CDR3 in DNA: TGCGCCAGCAGCCAAGATCTTCGGACTAGCCAATACAATGAGCAGTTCTTC. This sequence encodes CASSQDLRTSQYNEQFF.